Below, one T cell receptor (beta chain) is given with its context. Its antigen specificity is not known. One base away there is no much larger clone; base qualities are not given. These data are taken from a study of CD8 T cells in Susac syndrome (dated by TCRdb to between 2018 and 2021). For the study in its entirety: Whether CD8+ T cell activation and differentiation in Susac syndrome was antigen driven was tested using repertoire sequencing. The clonality of the CD8+ T cell repertoire was compared across approximately twelve healthy donors, some 14 Susac syndrome patients and under 18 multiple sclerosis patients.

The study at large found these results: The TCR sequencing and HLA analysis was acknowledged to have included a relatively small number of individuals.

Peripheral blood CD8+ and CD4+ T cells from healthy donors, Susac syndrome patients and multiple sclerosis patients were profiled by high-throughput TCR beta sequencing. Healthy donors were included as age- and sex-matched controls. Bulk CD8+ and CD4+ T cells were purified magnetically by negative isolation, whereas CD8+ TEMRA cells were enriched by FACS. Blood was drawn into EDTA tubes, processed within 24 hours, and PBMCs were isolated by density gradient centrifugation. PBMCs intended for TCR sequencing were cryopreserved in liquid nitrogen and thawed later in a water bath at 37 degrees C. The sorted or isolated CD4+, CD8+ and CD8+ TEMRA cells had a purity of 90% or higher. RNA was extracted with the RNeasy kit and roughly 0.45 to 1 ug was reverse transcribed using random hexamers. The immunoSEQ multiplex PCR assay, which covers 54 Vbeta and 13 Jbeta segments, was used to amplify TCR beta CDR3 regions. PCR amplification bias was corrected by using a synthetic template baseline for primer optimization and computational correction. The authors' analysis ran thus. Reads were assigned to V, D and J genes according to IMGT and analyzed in immunoSEQ Analyzer, with only productive sequences retained. Clonality was computed as one minus Shannon entropy normalized by log2 of the number of productive unique sequences. Public and private clones were assessed among the 100 most prevalent clones of each patient and control. Susac-specific clones were defined as absent from healthy and MS cohorts, approximately 1,000 published viral clones and other ImmuneACCESS disease sequences. The public reads were quality trimmed at Q25 with fastp and then assembled into clones with MiXCR by TCRdb, keeping productive beta chains. A single entry per CDR3 protein holds the most common genes and DNA from its merged rows. TCRdb's processing, not the study's, gives the V and J calls here. Counted in this sample were more than 130,000 distinct CDR3 sequences; 94% of them appeared once. Roughly 0.29% of the sample is taken by the ten largest.

The sample was CD8+ T cells from PBMCs. The TCR originated in a human donor in good health.

The sequenced DNA is TGTGCCAGCAGCTCCAATAGAGCCTCGGTTGGTCCCGAGCAGTACTTC. This gives the protein CASSSNRASVGPEQYF. Rearrangement joined TRBV7-9 to TRBJ2-7, with the D gene too uncertain to name. The V end loses 4 bases and the J end loses 6 bases, and a stretch of 22 bases separates them. CDR1 and CDR2 (SEHNR, FQNEAQ) derive from the germline V gene (reference sequence). The CDR3 covers 16 residues, taking in both the cysteine and the phenylalanine. Only CDR3 DNA is held: 48 bases, read in frame from base 1.